One sample yielded the 7 T cell receptor beta chains listed below, sequenced in a study of sequential checkpoint blockade in melanoma. TCRdb's table, derived via immunoSEQ multiplex PCR, lists solely in-frame clones and lacks some. The sample carries around 34,000 clones, roughly 84% recorded once. Treatment given: randomized to nivolumab then ipilimumab (arm A) or the reverse (arm B). The sequencing used CD8+ T cells sorted from blood (inferred from file names), collected from a patient given nivolumab and ipilimumab in sequence. The origin of the receptors is a human donor with melanoma.

As concerns this clone: At one of its ends the junction is not consistent with the germline gene, which may arise from a read error. The chain links TRBV6-5 to TRBJ2-7, with 11 bases matching TRBD2. Germline CDR1 reads MNHEY; CDR2 reads SVGAGI. The CDR3 runs 15 residues. CDR3 sequence (DNA): TGTGCCAGCAGTTCACTAGCGGGGGCCTCCTACGAGCAGCACTTC. This gives the protein CASSSLAGASYEQHF.

The chain joins TRBV9 to TRBJ1-1; weak D call: TRBD1 (6 bases). The CDR3 runs 15 residues. Between the trimmed V and J ends, which lost 3 bases and 2 bases, there was a span of 14 bases. Germline V gene lookup returns CDR1 SGDLS and CDR2 YYNGEE. CDR3: CASSDGGPRNTEAFF. In nucleotides, the CDR3 is TGTGCCAGCAGCGACGGGGGGCCCCGAAACACTGAAGCTTTCTTT. The whole variable domain, remainder taken from reference TRBV9 and TRBJ1-1, is DSGVTQTPKHLITATGQRVTLRCSPRSGDLSVYWYQQSLDQGLQFLIQYYNGEERAKGNILERFSAQQFPDLHSELNLSSLELGDSALYFCASSDGGPRNTEAFFGQGTRLTVV.

The rearrangement uses TRBV27 and TRBJ1-2, with TRBD1 matching 7 bases. The CDR3 contains 17 residues. Trimming at V came to 3 bases and at J to 0 bases, leaving 10 bases not matched to a gene. CDR1 and CDR2 from the germline V gene are MNHEY and SMNVEV (reference sequence). The CDR3 region is CASSFLKGAPANYGYTF. As DNA, the CDR3 is TGTGCCAGCAGTTTTCTGAAGGGGGCACCAGCTAACTATGGCTACACCTTC.

The chain couples TRBV6-5 to TRBJ1-2, with D hard to call. The ends were cut back, 5 bases at V and 1 base at J, with 14 bases in the middle. The CDR3 spans 15 residues. Germline V gives CDR1 MNHEY, CDR2 SVGAGI. The CDR3 region has the DNA TGTGCCAGCAGTCCCCAAGAACTTTATAACTATGGCTACACCTTC. The encoded protein is CASSPQELYNYGYTF.

The chain is built from TRBV5-1 and TRBJ2-3; 12 nucleotides line up with TRBD2. The CDR3 runs to 17 residues. V shed 1 base, J shed 5 bases, and the junction held 8 bases outside the gene matches. Per germline, CDR1 SGHRS and CDR2 YFSETQ. As DNA, the CDR3 is TGCGCCAGCAGCTTGTCGACTAGCGGGGGTTCCCGAGATACGCAGTATTTT. Its protein is CASSLSTSGGSRDTQYF.

The rearrangement joins TRBV27 to TRBJ2-5; 7 bases match TRBD2. The DNA end is more similar to TRBJ2-7, so the J call may be wrong. Germline CDR1 is MNHEY and CDR2 is SMNVEV (reference sequence). The CDR3 contains 14 residues. The CDR3 DNA sequence: TGTGCCAGCAGGGAGTGGGCGGGAGACTACGAGCAGTACTTC. Protein: CASREWAGDYEQYF.

This clone was picked up one time. The V gene is TRBV7-8, the J gene TRBJ2-2; TRBD1 matches at 7 bases. Germline V lookup: CDR1 SGHVS, CDR2 FQNEAQ. The CDR3 is 17 amino acids. The V segment lost 5 bases and the J segment 0 bases; nucleotides outside the gene matches: 9. The CDR3 protein is CASSPATGTANTGELFF. The DNA for the CDR3 is TGTGCCAGCAGCCCCGCTACCGGGACAGCGAACACCGGGGAGCTGTTTTTT. Combining the CDR3 with reference TRBV7-8 and TRBJ2-2 gives the whole variable domain GAGVSQSPRYKVAKRGQDVALRCDPISGHVSLFWYQQALGQGPEFLTYFQNEAQLDKSGLPSDRFFAERPEGSVSTLKIQRTQQEDSAVYLCASSPATGTANTGELFFGEGSRLTVL.